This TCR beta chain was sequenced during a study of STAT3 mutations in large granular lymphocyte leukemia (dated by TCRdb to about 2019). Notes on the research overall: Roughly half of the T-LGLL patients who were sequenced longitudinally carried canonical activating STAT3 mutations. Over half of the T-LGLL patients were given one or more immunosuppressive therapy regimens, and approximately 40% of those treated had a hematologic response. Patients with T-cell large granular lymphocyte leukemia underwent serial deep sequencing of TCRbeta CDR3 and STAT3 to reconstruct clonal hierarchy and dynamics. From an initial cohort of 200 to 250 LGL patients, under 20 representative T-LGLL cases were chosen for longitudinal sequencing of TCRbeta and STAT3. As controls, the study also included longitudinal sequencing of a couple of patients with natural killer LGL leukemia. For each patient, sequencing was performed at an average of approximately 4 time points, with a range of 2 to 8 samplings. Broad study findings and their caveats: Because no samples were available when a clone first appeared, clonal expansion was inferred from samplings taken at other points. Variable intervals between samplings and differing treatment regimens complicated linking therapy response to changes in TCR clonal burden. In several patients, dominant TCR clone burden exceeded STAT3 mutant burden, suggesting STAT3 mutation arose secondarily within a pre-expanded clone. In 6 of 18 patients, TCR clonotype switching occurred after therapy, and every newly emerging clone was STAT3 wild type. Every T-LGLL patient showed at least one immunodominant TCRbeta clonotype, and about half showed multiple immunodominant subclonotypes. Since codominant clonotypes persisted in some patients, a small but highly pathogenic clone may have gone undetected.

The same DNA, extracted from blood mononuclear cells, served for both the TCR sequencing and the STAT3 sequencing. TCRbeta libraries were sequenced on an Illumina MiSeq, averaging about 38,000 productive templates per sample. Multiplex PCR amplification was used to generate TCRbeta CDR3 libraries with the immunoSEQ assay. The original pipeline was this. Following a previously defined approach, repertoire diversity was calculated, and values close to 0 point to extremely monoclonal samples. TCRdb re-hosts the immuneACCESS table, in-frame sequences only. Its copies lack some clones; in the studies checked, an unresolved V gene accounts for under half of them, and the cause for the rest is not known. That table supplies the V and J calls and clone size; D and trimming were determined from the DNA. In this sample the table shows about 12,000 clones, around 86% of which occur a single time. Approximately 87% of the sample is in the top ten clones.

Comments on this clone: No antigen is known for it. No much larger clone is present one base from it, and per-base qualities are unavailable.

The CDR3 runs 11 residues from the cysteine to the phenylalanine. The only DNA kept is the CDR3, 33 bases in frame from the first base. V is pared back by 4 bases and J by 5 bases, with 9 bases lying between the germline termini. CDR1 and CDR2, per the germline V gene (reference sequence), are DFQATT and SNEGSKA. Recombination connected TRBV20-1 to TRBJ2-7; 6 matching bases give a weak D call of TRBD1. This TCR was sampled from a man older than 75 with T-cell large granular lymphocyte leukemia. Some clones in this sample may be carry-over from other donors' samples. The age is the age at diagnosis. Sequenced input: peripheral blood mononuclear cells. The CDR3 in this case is CSAKDSHEQYF. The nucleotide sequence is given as TGCAGTGCTAAGGACAGCCACGAGCAGTACTTC.